The source of this TCR beta chain is a study of regulatory and conventional T cells in RAG deficiency. Per the germline V gene, CDR1 is MNHEY and CDR2 is SMNVEV (reference sequence). The CDR3 loop spans 16 amino acids. J gave up 5 bases and V 2 bases, and 8 bases lay outside the gene matches. Conventional CD4+ T cells were sorted from blood as CD25-low CD127-high cells. On this clone: Antigen specificity is unknown.

Overall study findings and caveats: Omenn CD25-high CD127-low cells may be activated cells, not true Tregs.

The data were produced by immunoSEQ multiplex PCR, yet TCRdb's version contains in-frame clones alone and is incomplete. This sample has 20,000 or so clones, with approximately 93% found just once. This sample also appeared in a second study, on regulatory T cells. This second report adds: Amplification used 52 TRBV primers and 13 TRBJ primers. Skewed V and J usage and few unique V-J pairs marked patient repertoires, most in Tregs.

The chain joins TRBV27 to TRBJ2-5; TRBD1 aligns across 10 bases. The material sequenced was CD4+ T cells sorted from blood. The receptor's source is a human donor in good health. The CDR3 bases are TGTGCCAGCAGTTTAATGGCCGGGACAGGGGCCGAGACCCAGTACTTC. Residues: CASSLMAGTGAETQYF.